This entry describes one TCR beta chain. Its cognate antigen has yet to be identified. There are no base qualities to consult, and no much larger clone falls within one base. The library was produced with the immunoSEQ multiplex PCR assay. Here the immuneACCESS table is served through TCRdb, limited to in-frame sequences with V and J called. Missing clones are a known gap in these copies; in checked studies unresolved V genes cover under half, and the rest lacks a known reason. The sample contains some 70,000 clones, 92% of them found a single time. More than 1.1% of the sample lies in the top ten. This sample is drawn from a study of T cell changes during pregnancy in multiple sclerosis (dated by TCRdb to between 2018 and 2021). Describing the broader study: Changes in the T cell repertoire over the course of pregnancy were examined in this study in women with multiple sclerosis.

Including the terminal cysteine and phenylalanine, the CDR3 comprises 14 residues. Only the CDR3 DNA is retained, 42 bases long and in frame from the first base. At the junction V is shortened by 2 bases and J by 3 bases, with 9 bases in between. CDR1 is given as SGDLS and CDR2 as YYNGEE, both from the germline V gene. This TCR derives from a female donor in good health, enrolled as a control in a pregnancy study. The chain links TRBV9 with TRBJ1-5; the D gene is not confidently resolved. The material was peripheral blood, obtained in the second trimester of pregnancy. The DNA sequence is TGTGCCAGCAGCGTCGGAGGCCTCAATCAGCCCCAGCATTTT. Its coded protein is CASSVGGLNQPQHF.